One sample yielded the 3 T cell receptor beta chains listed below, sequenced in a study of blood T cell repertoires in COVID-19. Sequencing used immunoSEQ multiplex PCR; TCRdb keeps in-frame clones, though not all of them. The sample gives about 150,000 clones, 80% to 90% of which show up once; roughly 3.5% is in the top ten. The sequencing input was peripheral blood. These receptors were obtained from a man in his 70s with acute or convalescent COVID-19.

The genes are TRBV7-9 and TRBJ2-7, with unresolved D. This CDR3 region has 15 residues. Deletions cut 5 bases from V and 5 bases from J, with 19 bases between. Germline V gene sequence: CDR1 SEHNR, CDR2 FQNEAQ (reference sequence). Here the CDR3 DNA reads TGTGCCAGCAGCCCGCCCCCGGGTCTTTATAACGAGCAGTACTTC. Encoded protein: CASSPPPGLYNEQYF. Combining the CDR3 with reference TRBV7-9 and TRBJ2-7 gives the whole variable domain DTGVSQNPRHKITKRGQNVTFRCDPISEHNRLYWYRQTLGQGPEFLTYFQNEAQLEKSRLLSDRFSAERPKGSFSTLEIQRTEQGDSAMYLCASSPPPGLYNEQYFGPGTRLTVT.

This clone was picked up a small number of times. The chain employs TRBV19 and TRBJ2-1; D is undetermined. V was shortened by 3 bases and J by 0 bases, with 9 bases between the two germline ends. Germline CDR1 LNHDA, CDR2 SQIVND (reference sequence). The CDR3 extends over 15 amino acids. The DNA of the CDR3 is TGTGCCAGTAGTATTAACTTTTACTCCTACAATGAGCAGTTCTTC. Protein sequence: CASSINFYSYNEQFF.

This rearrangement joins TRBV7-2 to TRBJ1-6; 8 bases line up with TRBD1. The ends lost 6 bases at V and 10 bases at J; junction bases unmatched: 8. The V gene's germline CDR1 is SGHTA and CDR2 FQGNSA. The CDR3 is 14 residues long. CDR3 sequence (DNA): TGTGCCAGCAGTCTGGACAGGGATCGATCACCCCTCCACTTT. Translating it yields CASSLDRDRSPLHF. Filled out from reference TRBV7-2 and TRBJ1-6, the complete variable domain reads GAGVSQSPSNKVTEKGKDVELRCDPISGHTALYWYRQSLGQGLEFLIYFQGNSAPDKSGLPSDRFSAERTGGSVSTLTIQRTQQEDSAVYLCASSLDRDRSPLHFGNGTRLTVT.